This passage covers 4 T cell receptor beta chains from one sample sequenced in a study of naive and memory T cell subsets. Ligated cDNA underwent four rounds of PCR with nested alpha and beta constant region primers and SP2. TCRdb re-called the 5' RACE reads through MiXCR, storing one row per CDR3 protein. The sample carries 45,000 to 55,000 distinct CDR3 sequences, approximately 4.8% recorded once. TCR cDNA received a 3' ligated oligonucleotide that carried a UMI. The receptor source for this set is a female donor in good health.

This clonotype was detected ten times or more. V is TRBV29-1 and J is TRBJ2-7; D is unresolved. V lost 4 bases and J 3 bases, leaving 22 bases between the germline ends. CDR3 length: 16 residues. Germline values: CDR1 SQVTM, CDR2 ANQGSEA. Here the CDR3 reads CSVVGDRTSSLYEQYF. CDR3 sequence (DNA): TGCAGCGTTGTGGGTGATCGAACCAGCTCCCTCTACGAGCAGTACTTC.

This clonotype came up many times. V usage is TRBV12-3 or TRBV12-4 and J usage is TRBJ2-3; D is unresolved. V lost 5 bases, J lost 7 bases, and 10 bases lay in between. This CDR3 is built from 12 residues. The CDR3 spells CASSPVRNTQYF. DNA of the CDR3: TGTGCCAGCAGTCCCGTTCGGAATACGCAGTATTTT.

This clonotype was counted many times. The chain employs TRBV29-1 and TRBJ2-3; D ambiguous. V lost 4 bases, J lost 3 bases, and 14 bases lay in between. This CDR3 is 14 amino acids long. CDR1 is SQVTM, CDR2 ANQGSEA, per germline. This CDR3 is CSVALLEKTDTQYF. Written as DNA, the CDR3 is TGCAGCGTTGCTTTGCTAGAAAAGACAGATACGCAGTATTTT.

This clonotype has at least ten counts. The chain recombines TRBV5-1 with TRBJ2-2; D possibly corresponds to TRBD2 (5 bases). Trimming stripped 0 bases from V and 3 bases from J, with 12 bases between. The CDR3 length is 16 residues. In germline, CDR1 is SGHRS, CDR2 YFSETQ. CDR3 bases: TGCGCCAGCAGCTTGGTGATCGGGGTTGACACCGGGGAGCTGTTTTTT. This encodes CASSLVIGVDTGELFF. Complete variable domain (other parts from reference TRBV5-1 and TRBJ2-2): KAGVTQTPRYLIKTRGQQVTLSCSPISGHRSVSWYQQTPGQGLQFLFEYFSETQRNKGNFPGRFSGRQFSNSRSEMNVSTLELGDSALYLCASSLVIGVDTGELFFGEGSRLTVL.